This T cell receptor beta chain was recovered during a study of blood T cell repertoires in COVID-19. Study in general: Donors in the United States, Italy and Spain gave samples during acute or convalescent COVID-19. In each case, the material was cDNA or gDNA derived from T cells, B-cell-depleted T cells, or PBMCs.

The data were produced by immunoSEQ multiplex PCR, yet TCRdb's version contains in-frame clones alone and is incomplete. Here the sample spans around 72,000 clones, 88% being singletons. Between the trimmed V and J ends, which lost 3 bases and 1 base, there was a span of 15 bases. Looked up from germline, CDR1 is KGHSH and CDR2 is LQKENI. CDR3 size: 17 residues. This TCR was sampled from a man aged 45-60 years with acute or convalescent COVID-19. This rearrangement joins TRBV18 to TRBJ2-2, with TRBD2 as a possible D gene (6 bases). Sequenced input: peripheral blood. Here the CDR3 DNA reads TGTGCCAGCTCACCGCTCCCCGGGACTCAGAACACCGGGGAGCTGTTTTTT. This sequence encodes CASSPLPGTQNTGELFF.